Presented here are 3 T cell receptor beta chains from one specimen sequenced in a study of T cells in women clearing cervical HPV infection. Sequenced by immunoSEQ multiplex PCR; TCRdb stores in-frame clones only, minus some. The sample holds under 20,000 clones. The specimen was blood buffy coat. Source of these receptors: a woman aged 18-70 years with a cervical HPV16 infection that either progressed to CIN3+ or cleared (not recorded which).

Points on this clone: Sequencing ends 3 residues short of the CDR3 end; the germline J gene provides the rest. The chain is built from TRBV15 and TRBJ1-5; TRBD1 matches 9 bases. The CDR3 consists of 15 residues. The V segment lost 1 base and the J segment 4 bases; nucleotides outside the gene matches: 2. From germline, CDR1 is LNHNV and CDR2 YYDKDF (reference sequence). The chain's CDR3 is CATSRGQGGNQPQHF. The CDR3 DNA, read in part, is TGTGCCACCAGCAGAGGACAGGGGGGAAATCAGCCC.

As for this clone: The read ends 3 residues early relative to the CDR3; the germline J gene fills the gap. The V gene is TRBV11-2, the J gene TRBJ2-1; D gene ambiguous. V was pared by 1 base and J by 2 bases, with 9 bases between. Germline-derived CDR1 and CDR2 are SGHAT and FQNNGV. This CDR3 region has 15 residues. The CDR3 sequence: CASSLGIGPYNEQFF. The DNA read from the CDR3 is TGTGCCAGCAGCTTAGGGATAGGGCCCTACAATGAG.

Worth noting for this clone: The read ends 3 residues early relative to the CDR3; the germline J gene fills the gap. The chain combines TRBV6-2 or TRBV6-3 with TRBJ2-7; unclear D gene. The germline CDR1 and CDR2 sequences are MNHEY and SVGEGT. CDR3 length: 12 residues. Trimming cost V 2 bases and J 1 base, with 3 bases left between them. CDR3 amino acids: CASSYPSYEQYF. The covered CDR3 bases are TGTGCCAGCAGTTACCCTTCCTACGAG.